Presented here are 28 T cell receptor beta chains from one specimen sequenced in a study of blood T cell repertoires in COVID-19. This table comes from immunoSEQ multiplex PCR, and its TCRdb copy is limited to in-frame clones, with some not included. The table lists about 68,000 clones, about 86% of them singletons, with roughly 1.4% in the top ten. The material sequenced was peripheral blood. Receptors were obtained from a woman aged 60-75 years with acute or convalescent COVID-19.

V usage is TRBV6-5 and J usage is TRBJ2-1; D call uncertain. Trimming cost V 0 bases and J 1 base, with 7 bases left between them. Germline lookup yields CDR1 MNHEY and CDR2 SVGAGI. The CDR3 is 15 amino acids. In DNA, the CDR3 is TGTGCCAGCAGTTACTCACTGAGGTCCTACAATGAGCAGTTCTTC. Protein sequence: CASSYSLRSYNEQFF.

The V gene is TRBV5-6, the J gene TRBJ2-4; 9 nucleotides line up with TRBD2. The CDR3 loop spans 14 amino acids. J lost 6 bases, V lost 1 base, and 2 bases had no gene match. Looked up from germline, CDR1 is SGHDT and CDR2 is YYEEEE. The CDR3 nucleotides are TGTGCCAGCAGCTTGCGACTAGCGGCAAACATTCAGTACTTC. Residues: CASSLRLAANIQYF.

The genes are TRBV5-4 and TRBJ2-7; the match to TRBD2 covers 7 bases. In germline, CDR1 is SGHNT, CDR2 YYREEE (reference sequence). The CDR3 totals 15 residues. The trim removed 2 bases at V and 0 bases at J, leaving 5 bases unmatched. The CDR3, as DNA: TGTGCCAGCAGCTTTTCGGCTAGCGGCTCCTACGAGCAGTACTTC. This translates into CASSFSASGSYEQYF.

This chain connects TRBV18 to TRBJ1-1; 12 bases are shared with TRBD1. The CDR3 runs 16 residues. V lost 2 bases, J lost 4 bases, and 5 bases stayed unmatched. In germline, CDR1 is KGHSH, CDR2 LQKENI. The CDR3 loop reads CASSPGTGGDGTEAFF. DNA of the CDR3: TGTGCCAGCTCACCAGGGACAGGGGGCGACGGCACTGAAGCTTTCTTT.

The gene calls are TRBV2 and TRBJ1-6, with no clear D. Trimming shortened V by 5 bases and J by 5 bases, and 10 bases separated the two germline ends. The CDR3 runs to 14 residues. In germline, CDR1 is SNHLY, CDR2 FYNNEI. The CDR3 protein is CASSPYGDNSPLHF. CDR3 sequence (DNA): TGTGCCAGCAGTCCCTACGGGGATAATTCACCCCTCCACTTT.

V gene TRBV9 combines with J gene TRBJ1-3; 7 bases map to TRBD1. The length of the CDR3 is 16 residues. Losses at the gene ends were 2 bases for V and 4 bases for J; bases not matched to a gene: 9. CDR1 and CDR2 from the germline V gene are SGDLS and YYNGEE. The CDR3 DNA reads TGTGCCAGCAGCGTGGCTAATACAGGGGCCGGAAACACCATATATTTT. This encodes CASSVANTGAGNTIYF.

The rearrangement links TRBV19 to TRBJ2-2; possibly TRBD1 for D (6 bases). Germline V gene lookup returns CDR1 LNHDA and CDR2 SQIVND (reference sequence). This CDR3 has 16 residues. Trimming removed 7 bases from V and 6 bases from J, with 21 bases in between. As DNA, the CDR3 is TGTGCCAGTACCCCCAGGGGCAGGGTAACATCCGGGGAGCTGTTTTTT. Translated: CASTPRGRVTSGELFF.

The chain links TRBV19 to TRBJ2-1, with a weak D call TRBD1 (6 bases). Germline CDR1 LNHDA, CDR2 SQIVND (reference sequence). CDR3 size: 14 residues. V was cut by 6 bases and J by 0 bases, with 9 bases left in between. This CDR3 reads CASRQGPSYNEQFF. The CDR3, as DNA: TGTGCCAGTAGACAGGGTCCCTCCTACAATGAGCAGTTCTTC. The full variable domain, its missing parts supplied by reference TRBV19 and TRBJ2-1, is DGGITQSPKYLFRKEGQNVTLSCEQNLNHDAMYWYRQDPGQGLRLIYYSQIVNDFQKGDIAEGYSVSREKKESFPLTVTSAQKNPTAFYLCASRQGPSYNEQFFGPGTRLTVL.

This clone was seen more than once but under ten times. The V and J genes are TRBV24-1 and TRBJ2-1; TRBD2 agrees at 8 bases. Germline CDR1 is KGHDR and CDR2 is SFDVKD. The J segment lost 8 bases and the V segment lost 5 bases, leaving 19 bases of the junction unmatched. CDR3 length: 18 residues. CDR3 loop: CATSGNGGDSAGVDEQFF. Here the CDR3 DNA reads TGTGCCACCAGTGGAAATGGGGGCGATTCAGCGGGAGTGGATGAGCAGTTCTTC.

The chain carries TRBV28 and TRBJ1-2; 7 positions match TRBD1. Per the germline V gene, CDR1 is MDHEN and CDR2 is SYDVKM. Germline trimming cut 5 bases from V and 8 bases from J; bases unmatched to any gene: 8. This CDR3 has 13 residues. The CDR3 loop is CASSRQGPKGYTF. The CDR3 nucleotides are TGTGCCAGCAGTAGACAGGGCCCAAAGGGCTACACCTTC.

The chain employs TRBV6-6 and TRBJ2-7; 8 nucleotides align to TRBD2. The length of the CDR3 is 15 residues. After removal of 6 bases from V and 2 bases from J, the junction contained 9 bases not matched to a gene. CDR1 is MNHNY and CDR2 is SVGAGI in the germline V gene (reference sequence). The CDR3 loop is CASSPGSGGTYEQYF. CDR3 coding DNA: TGTGCCAGCAGCCCGGGGTCGGGGGGGACCTACGAGCAGTACTTC.

This chain joins TRBV25-1 and TRBJ2-7; D possibly corresponds to TRBD2 (5 bases). The V gene's germline CDR1 is MGHDK and CDR2 SYGVNS. Trimming left V 0 bases short and J 6 bases short, with 18 bases between. There are 16 residues in the CDR3. CDR3 region: CASSEYGGPQSPEQYF. DNA for the CDR3: TGTGCCAGCAGTGAATATGGCGGGCCCCAAAGTCCCGAGCAGTACTTC.

The rearrangement uses TRBV7-3 and TRBJ2-7; 12 bases are a match to TRBD1. J lost 3 bases, V lost 5 bases, and 5 bases had no gene match. The length of the CDR3 is 15 residues. CDR1 is SGHTA, CDR2 FQGTGA, per germline. The CDR3 nucleotides are TGTGCCAGCAGCCCCGGGACAGGGGGCATCTACGAGCAGTACTTC. Amino acid sequence: CASSPGTGGIYEQYF.

In this sample, this clone turned up a few times. CDR3 amino acids: CASSPRDSGANVLTF. In DNA form, the CDR3 reads TGTGCCAGCAGCCCCCGGGATTCTGGGGCCAACGTCCTGACTTTC. This chain uses TRBV4-2 with TRBJ2-6, with D maybe TRBD2 (5 bases). The V end lost 4 bases, the J end lost 1 base, and 8 bases lay between the germline ends. The length of the CDR3 is 15 residues. In germline, CDR1 is LGHNA, CDR2 YNFKEQ.

This clone was counted once. V gene TRBV5-1 combines with J gene TRBJ1-5; D is unresolved. Per the germline V gene, CDR1 is SGHRS and CDR2 is YFSETQ. The CDR3 length is 15 residues. Between the trimmed V and J ends, which lost 3 bases and 1 base, there was a span of 11 bases. The CDR3 coding sequence is TGCGCCAGCAGCTCTGGTGGGCAGAGCAATCAGCCCCAGCATTTT. It encodes CASSSGGQSNQPQHF.

This chain uses TRBV27 with TRBJ2-3; maybe TRBD1 (6 bases). V was pared by 5 bases and J by 2 bases, with 26 bases between. CDR1 MNHEY and CDR2 SMNVEV come from the germline V gene (reference sequence). This CDR3 has 19 residues. The CDR3 coding sequence is TGTGCCAGCAGTCGAGAGTATGGGGGCTCTCTATCTTTCACAGATACGCAGTATTTT. Translation gives CASSREYGGSLSFTDTQYF.

V gene TRBV11-2 combines with J gene TRBJ2-3, with 13 bases matching TRBD2. This CDR3 spans 17 amino acids. The V segment lost 5 bases and the J segment 2 bases; nucleotides outside the gene matches: 7. CDR1 SGHAT and CDR2 FQNNGV come from the germline V gene. The CDR3 spells CASSQRLAGGLTDTQYF. CDR3 nucleotide sequence: TGTGCCAGCAGCCAAAGACTAGCGGGGGGACTCACAGATACGCAGTATTTT.

This chain joins TRBV4-1 and TRBJ1-1; possible D gene TRBD1, 5 bases. Germline values: CDR1 MGHRA, CDR2 YSYEKL. There are 16 residues in the CDR3. Trimming took 3 bases from V and 3 from J, leaving 17 bases between them. The CDR3 nucleotides are TGCGCCAGCAGCCAGTATCCGGGGGAAACCTACACTGAAGCTTTCTTT. Translated, it gives CASSQYPGETYTEAFF.

The chain combines TRBV5-1 with TRBJ1-6; D gene ambiguous. Trimming shortened V by 2 bases and J by 6 bases, and 12 bases separated the two germline ends. Per germline, CDR1 SGHRS and CDR2 YFSETQ. CDR3 length equals 15 residues. The CDR3 DNA reads TGCGCCAGCAGCTTTGGCGGTGAAGTTAATTCACCCCTCCACTTT. Protein sequence: CASSFGGEVNSPLHF.

The V and J genes are TRBV3-1 (or the pseudogene TRBV3-2) and TRBJ1-6, with D tentatively TRBD1 (5 bases). The CDR3 spans 17 residues. Germline CDR1 reads LGHDT; CDR2 reads YNNKEL (reference sequence). Trimming stripped 1 base from V and 0 bases from J, with 10 bases between. The CDR3 sequence: CASSQGTPNSYNSPLHF. The CDR3 DNA follows: TGTGCCAGCAGCCAAGGGACACCCAACTCCTATAATTCACCCCTCCACTTT.

This chain uses TRBV6-5 with TRBJ2-2; TRBD2 matches 12 bases. CDR1 is MNHEY and CDR2 is SVGAGI in the germline V gene. V lost 4 bases, J lost 5 bases, and 5 bases stayed unmatched. CDR3 length: 16 amino acids. The DNA of the CDR3 is TGTGCCAGCAGTTCCCCCGGGACTAGCGGGACCGGGGAGCTGTTTTTT. It translates to CASSSPGTSGTGELFF.

The gene calls are TRBV29-1 and TRBJ2-3; 8 nucleotides match TRBD2. The germline V gene encodes CDR1 SQVTM and CDR2 ANQGSEA. The CDR3 extends over 15 amino acids. With V trimmed by 7 bases and J by 3 bases, 12 bases remained unmatched. CDR3 residues: CSATGRGGTTDTQYF. The CDR3 DNA follows: TGCAGCGCTACAGGTCGGGGGGGCACAACAGATACGCAGTATTTT.

The genes are TRBV5-1 and TRBJ1-5; TRBD1 is a possible D gene (6 bases). This CDR3 has 16 amino acids. The V end was cut by 4 bases, the J end by 1 base, with 15 bases between. Germline CDR1 and CDR2: SGHRS and YFSETQ. The CDR3 bases are TGCGCCAGCAGCCCTACCCCCCAGGGGAGCAATCAGCCCCAGCATTTT. This encodes CASSPTPQGSNQPQHF.

The V gene is TRBV11-2, the J gene TRBJ2-7, with 9 bases aligning to TRBD2. Germline CDR1 SGHAT, CDR2 FQNNGV. V lost 2 bases, J lost 7 bases, and 0 bases stayed unmatched. The CDR3 spans 12 residues. This CDR3 reads CASSLLAGEQYF. The DNA of the CDR3 is TGTGCCAGCAGCTTACTAGCGGGAGAGCAGTACTTC.

The V call is TRBV27, the J call TRBJ1-5; maybe TRBD1 (6 bases). V was clipped by 4 bases and J by 0 bases, with 13 bases between them. The CDR3 runs to 16 residues. Germline loops: CDR1 MNHEY, CDR2 SMNVEV (reference sequence). CDR3 bases: TGTGCCAGCAGTTCCAATTACAGGGATAGCAATCAGCCCCAGCATTTT. This translates into CASSSNYRDSNQPQHF.

V usage is TRBV9 and J usage is TRBJ2-3; D not certain. CDR1 and CDR2 (germline): SGDLS, YYNGEE. The CDR3 length is 14 residues. V lost 0 bases and J 6 bases, leaving 11 bases between the germline ends. The CDR3, as DNA: TGTGCCAGCAGCGTAGCTCCGACACCGGATACGCAGTATTTT. Translating it yields CASSVAPTPDTQYF.

The chain couples TRBV5-1 to TRBJ1-1; 8 bases agree with TRBD1. CDR1 is SGHRS and CDR2 is YFSETQ in the germline V gene. There are 14 residues in the CDR3. The ends lost 9 bases at V and 5 bases at J; junction bases unmatched: 12. The CDR3 reads CATSRTGSRTEAFF. For the CDR3, the DNA is TGCGCCACCTCTCGGACAGGGTCGAGGACTGAAGCTTTCTTT.

The rearrangement joins TRBV12-3 or TRBV12-4 to TRBJ1-2, with no clear D. The CDR3 length is 13 residues. Between the trimmed V and J ends, which lost 6 bases and 0 bases, there was a span of 8 bases. CDR3: CASRGGANYGYTF. Here the CDR3 DNA reads TGTGCCAGCAGGGGCGGGGCTAACTATGGCTACACCTTC.